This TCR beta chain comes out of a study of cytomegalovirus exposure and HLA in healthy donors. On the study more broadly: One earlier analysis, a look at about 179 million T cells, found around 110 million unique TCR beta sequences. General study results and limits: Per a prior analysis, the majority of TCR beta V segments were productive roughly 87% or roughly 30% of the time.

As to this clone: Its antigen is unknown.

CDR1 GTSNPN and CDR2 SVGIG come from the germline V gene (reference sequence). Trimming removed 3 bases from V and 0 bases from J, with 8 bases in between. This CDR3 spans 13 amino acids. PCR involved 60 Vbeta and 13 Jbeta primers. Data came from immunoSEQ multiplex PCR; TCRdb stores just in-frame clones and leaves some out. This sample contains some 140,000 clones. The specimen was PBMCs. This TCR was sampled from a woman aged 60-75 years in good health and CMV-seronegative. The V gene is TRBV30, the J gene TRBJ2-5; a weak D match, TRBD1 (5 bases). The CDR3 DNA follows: TGTGCCTGGAGACAGGACAACCAAGAGACCCAGTACTTC. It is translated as CAWRQDNQETQYF. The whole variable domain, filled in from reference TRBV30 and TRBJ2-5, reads SQTIHQWPATLVQPVGSPLSLECTVEGTSNPNLYWYRQAAGRGLQLLFYSVGIGQISSEVPQNLSASRPQDRQFILSSKKLLLSDSGFYLCAWRQDNQETQYFGPGTRLLVL.